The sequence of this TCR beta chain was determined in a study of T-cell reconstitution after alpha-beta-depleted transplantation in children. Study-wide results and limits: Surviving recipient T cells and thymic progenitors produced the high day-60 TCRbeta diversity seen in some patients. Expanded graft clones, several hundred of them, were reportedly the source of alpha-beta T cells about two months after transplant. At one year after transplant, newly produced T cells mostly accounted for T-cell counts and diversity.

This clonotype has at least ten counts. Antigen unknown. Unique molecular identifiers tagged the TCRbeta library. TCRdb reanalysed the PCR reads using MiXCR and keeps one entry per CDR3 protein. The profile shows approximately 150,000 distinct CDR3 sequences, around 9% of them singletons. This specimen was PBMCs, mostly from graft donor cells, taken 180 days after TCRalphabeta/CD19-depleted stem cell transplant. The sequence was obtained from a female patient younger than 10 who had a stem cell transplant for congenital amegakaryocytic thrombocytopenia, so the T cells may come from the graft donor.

CDR3 DNA sequence: TGCGCCAGCAGCCTGGAGGGACAGGGGATTAATGAGCAGTTCTTC. Translation: CASSLEGQGINEQFF. The chain links TRBV5-1 to TRBJ2-1; TRBD1 aligns across 10 bases. Trimming cost V 4 bases and J 7 bases; bases outside gene matches: 8. The CDR3 has 15 amino acids. Germline V gene lookup returns CDR1 SGHRS and CDR2 YFSETQ.